This TCR beta chain was profiled in a study of T cell repertoires in cytomegalovirus infection. Study as a whole: Through public TCR beta signatures, both CMV infection and matching HLA type were indicated.

This CDR3 has 13 residues. Germline V lookup: CDR1 SGHNT, CDR2 YENEEA. This clonotype was seen more than once but under ten times. The antigen is unknown. The germline gene is not matched at one end of the junction; a read error may be the cause. Via MiXCR, TCRdb re-called the reads, giving one row per CDR3 protein. The sample includes around 69,000 distinct CDR3 sequences, about 20% of them seen just once. This specimen was CD8+ T cells from cultured PBMCs, taken from culture after CMV antigen stimulation. The V and J genes are TRBV11-3 and TRBJ1-1; 8 bases fit TRBD1. This receptor was taken from a human donor in good health (CMV status not recorded). Some clones in this sample may be carry-over from other donors' samples. The CDR3 nucleotides read TGTGCCAGCAGCCTAGACAGGGGCACTGAAGCTTTCTTT. As protein: CASSLDRGTEAFF.